This T cell receptor (beta chain) was sequenced for a study of blood T cell repertoires in COVID-19. As handled by the study authors: Reference gene primer amplification gave estimated nucleated cell counts. The data were produced by immunoSEQ multiplex PCR, yet TCRdb's version contains in-frame clones alone and is incomplete. D and trimming were read from the DNA, whereas the V and J calls and clone size are those reported in that table. The top ten hold around 1.9% of the sample, which has 350,000 to 400,000 clones, around 87% seen once. CDR1 is WSHSY, CDR2 SAAADI, per germline. V gave up 2 bases and J gave up 2 bases, with 6 bases separating them. The CDR3 spans 14 residues. Residents of approximately 25 US areas, aged roughly 18 to 89 years, made up the participants. Researchers sorted participants into cohorts using their self-reported clinical history.

Source material: PBMCs or T cells enriched from blood (not recorded which). The TCR was taken from a man in his forties in a cohort exposed to, infected with or recovered from COVID-19 (not recorded which). The gene calls are TRBV10-2 and TRBJ2-2, with D perhaps matching TRBD1 (5 bases). The CDR3, as DNA: TGCGCCAGCAGTGAGAGGGGAAACACCGGGGAGCTGTTTTTT. The encoded protein is CASSERGNTGELFF.